Shown below are 10 T cell receptor beta chains from a single sample sequenced in a study of T cells after posttransplantation cyclophosphamide. Produced via immunoSEQ multiplex PCR; TCRdb's table is partial and in-frame only. This sample shows 34,000 or so clones and no singletons; 6% to 8.5% rests with the ten largest. Specimen: PBMCs. The receptors here all came from a woman in her fifties or sixties in good health and a related stem cell transplant donor.

This clone showed up just a few times. The chain joins TRBV7-3 to TRBJ2-5; tentatively, D is TRBD1 (6 bases). Germline loops: CDR1 SGHTA, CDR2 FQGTGA. The V end was cut by 5 bases, the J end by 5 bases, with 12 bases between. This CDR3 is built from 13 residues. CDR3 nucleotide sequence: TGTGCCAGCAGCCGACAGGCCAGGGAGACCCAGTACTTC. This gives the protein CASSRQARETQYF.

The chain carries TRBV7-3 and TRBJ2-2; TRBD1 matches at 7 bases. The CDR3 consists of 15 residues. Germline V lookup: CDR1 SGHTA, CDR2 FQGTGA. Trimming removed 8 bases from V and 4 bases from J; junction bases left unmatched: 10. The CDR3 DNA reads as TGTGCCAGCTCACGAGAGGGGGCGGGCACCGGGGAGCTGTTTTTT. It yields the protein CASSREGAGTGELFF.

This clone was picked up a small number of times. The CDR3 region is CASSQQGWTEAFF. For the CDR3, the DNA is TGTGCCAGCAGCCAACAGGGTTGGACTGAAGCTTTCTTT. V is TRBV9 and J is TRBJ1-1, with D perhaps matching TRBD1 (6 bases). Germline CDR1 reads SGDLS; CDR2 reads YYNGEE. The germline V and J ends were trimmed by 4 bases and 5 bases, with 12 bases remaining between them. CDR3 length: 13 amino acids. Full variable domain (remainder filled in from reference TRBV9 and TRBJ1-1): DSGVTQTPKHLITATGQRVTLRCSPRSGDLSVYWYQQSLDQGLQFLIQYYNGEERAKGNILERFSAQQFPDLHSELNLSSLELGDSALYFCASSQQGWTEAFFGQGTRLTVV.

This clone was counted at least ten times. CDR3 protein: CASSLLANEQFF. CDR3 DNA: TGTGCCAGCAGCCTCTTAGCCAATGAGCAGTTCTTC. This chain joins TRBV7-6 and TRBJ2-1; unclear D gene. Germline CDR1 reads SGHVS; CDR2 reads FNYEAQ. The V gene lost 5 bases and the J gene lost 6 bases, with 8 bases spanning the gap. The CDR3 totals 12 residues.

DNA of the CDR3: TGTGCCAGAACCGGGACAGGGGGCTCCTACGAGCAGTACTTC. Translating gives CARTGTGGSYEQYF. J is TRBJ2-7 and V is TRBV24-1, with 11 bases fitting TRBD1. The CDR3 spans 14 residues. Germline V gene data show CDR1 as KGHDR and CDR2 as SFDVKD. The ends lost 11 bases at V and 0 bases at J; junction bases unmatched: 5.

This clone was detected ten times or more. The genes are TRBV19 and TRBJ1-5, with 9 positions matching TRBD1. The V gene end was trimmed by 2 bases and the J gene end by 6 bases; junction bases not matched to a gene: 5. The CDR3 loop spans 15 amino acids. Germline V gene sequence: CDR1 LNHDA, CDR2 SQIVND (reference sequence). The CDR3 sequence is CASSIRTGGSQPQHF. In DNA, the CDR3 is TGTGCCAGTAGTATACGCACAGGGGGCAGTCAGCCCCAGCATTTT.

At least ten counts were recorded for this clone. The chain uses TRBV19 and TRBJ1-2, with 10 bases lining up with TRBD1. The CDR3 totals 19 residues. CDR1 is LNHDA and CDR2 is SQIVND in the germline V gene (reference sequence). V dropped 3 bases and J dropped 5; count of bases not matched to a gene: 18. CDR3 nucleotide sequence: TGTGCCAGTAGTATCGGCTACCTAGTAGACAGGGGGCTTTGGTATGGCTACACCTTC. The encoded protein is CASSIGYLVDRGLWYGYTF.

The chain has TRBV4-1 and TRBJ1-1; D is uncertain. V lost 4 bases, J lost 0 bases, and 12 bases lay in between. The CDR3 has 15 residues. Germline CDR1 is MGHRA and CDR2 is YSYEKL. The CDR3 sequence: CASSPAVTMNTEAFF. In DNA form, the CDR3 reads TGCGCCAGCAGCCCTGCCGTCACTATGAACACTGAAGCTTTCTTT.

In its sample, this clone was seen many times. The chain employs TRBV6-2 or TRBV6-3 and TRBJ1-1; TRBD1 matches 10 bases. This CDR3 contains 15 residues. V was pared by 5 bases and J by 3 bases, with 6 bases of the junction left unmatched. Germline CDR1 reads MNHEY; CDR2 reads SVGEGT. The CDR3 sequence: CASSQRQGADTEAFF. CDR3 sequence (DNA): TGTGCCAGCAGTCAGAGACAGGGGGCGGACACTGAAGCTTTCTTT.

This clone was detected ten times or more. The CDR3 DNA reads TGTGCCAGCAGGTTAGGAGTGGGACAGGGGAGCGATGAGCAGTTCTTC. Translated: CASRLGVGQGSDEQFF. The J gene is TRBJ2-1, the V gene TRBV6-2 or TRBV6-3; 10 nucleotides match TRBD1. The V gene's germline CDR1 is MNHEY and CDR2 SVGEGT. The CDR3 has 16 residues. The ends lost 6 bases at V and 8 bases at J; junction bases unmatched: 13.